The rows below give T cell receptor beta chains drawn from one sample of a study of T-cell memory formation after mild COVID-19. Each CDR3 protein is one row after TCRdb ran MiXCR on the 5' RACE reads. This table has about 270,000 distinct CDR3 sequences, around 15% appearing once. The sequencing input was PBMCs or a T cell subset sorted from them (not recorded which). The receptors stem from a man aged 18 to 29 who had mild COVID-19 (a few samples of this study predate the infection). Cell type and time point are not known. Each CDR3 is given with its conserved first and last residue. Fields, in order: clone size, J gene, D gene, V gene, CDR3 length, CDR3 protein, CDR3 DNA. D genes are given only for firm matches. A clone size is listed for some rows: how often the clone was seen (once, few, many), or a class if it is expanded.

clone_size: .; j_call: TRBJ2-7; d_call: .; v_call: TRBV24-1; cdr3_length: 11; cdr3_aa: CATIMAYEQYF; cdr3_nt: TGTGCCACCATAATGGCTTACGAGCAGTACTTC
clone_size: .; j_call: TRBJ2-7; d_call: TRBD1; v_call: TRBV7-2; cdr3_length: 16; cdr3_aa: CASSLDAGTGSYEQYF; cdr3_nt: TGTGCCAGCAGCTTAGACGCCGGGACAGGCTCCTACGAGCAGTACTTC
clone_size: many; j_call: TRBJ2-7; d_call: .; v_call: TRBV2; cdr3_length: 13; cdr3_aa: CASTRQDSYEQYF; cdr3_nt: TGTGCCAGCACCCGACAGGACTCCTACGAGCAGTACTTC
clone_size: few; j_call: TRBJ1-6; d_call: TRBD1; v_call: TRBV2; cdr3_length: 14; cdr3_aa: CASKGGETNSPLHF; cdr3_nt: TGTGCCAGTAAAGGGGGCGAAACGAATTCACCCCTCCACTTT
clone_size: many; j_call: TRBJ2-3; d_call: .; v_call: TRBV7-9; cdr3_length: 11; cdr3_aa: CASSQTDTQYF; cdr3_nt: TGTGCCAGCAGCCAGACAGATACGCAGTATTTT
clone_size: .; j_call: TRBJ2-5; d_call: TRBD1; v_call: TRBV5-1; cdr3_length: 15; cdr3_aa: CASSLEGTGLETQYF; cdr3_nt: TGCGCCAGCAGCTTGGAGGGGACAGGGTTGGAGACCCAGTACTTC
clone_size: few; j_call: TRBJ2-2; d_call: .; v_call: TRBV5-1; cdr3_length: 16; cdr3_aa: CASSFSNLAATGELFF; cdr3_nt: TGCGCCAGCAGCTTCTCTAATCTGGCGGCCACCGGGGAGCTGTTTTTT
clone_size: .; j_call: TRBJ2-7; d_call: .; v_call: TRBV6-6; cdr3_length: 15; cdr3_aa: CASSYFPGTLDEQYF; cdr3_nt: TGTGCCAGCAGCTACTTTCCCGGGACACTTGACGAGCAGTACTTC
clone_size: few; j_call: TRBJ1-1; d_call: .; v_call: TRBV4-3; cdr3_length: 13; cdr3_aa: CASSQYGKTEAFF; cdr3_nt: TGCGCCAGCAGCCAATACGGGAAAACTGAAGCTTTCTTT
clone_size: .; j_call: TRBJ2-3; d_call: .; v_call: TRBV6-5; cdr3_length: 14; cdr3_aa: CASSYESSTDTQYF; cdr3_nt: TGTGCCAGCAGTTACGAATCTAGCACAGATACGCAGTATTTT
clone_size: .; j_call: TRBJ1-2; d_call: .; v_call: TRBV28; cdr3_length: 14; cdr3_aa: CASSSGSNNYGYTF; cdr3_nt: TGTGCCAGCAGTTCAGGCAGCAATAACTATGGCTACACCTTC
clone_size: few; j_call: TRBJ1-2; d_call: .; v_call: TRBV7-9; cdr3_length: 12; cdr3_aa: CASSPHLGGYTF; cdr3_nt: TGTGCCAGCAGCCCCCACCTGGGTGGCTACACCTTC
clone_size: many; j_call: TRBJ2-3; d_call: TRBD2; v_call: TRBV5-1; cdr3_length: 16; cdr3_aa: CASSVRTSVSTDTQYF; cdr3_nt: TGCGCCAGCAGCGTGAGGACTAGCGTGAGTACAGATACGCAGTATTTT
clone_size: .; j_call: TRBJ1-6; d_call: .; v_call: TRBV7-3; cdr3_length: 14; cdr3_aa: CASSRGGVGSPLHF; cdr3_nt: TGTGCCAGCTCACGGGGAGGCGTAGGTTCACCCCTCCACTTT
clone_size: few; j_call: TRBJ2-5; d_call: .; v_call: TRBV10-3; cdr3_length: 14; cdr3_aa: CAISQAGTVETQYF; cdr3_nt: TGTGCCATCTCACAAGCGGGTACAGTGGAGACCCAGTACTTC
clone_size: many; j_call: TRBJ2-3; d_call: TRBD2; v_call: TRBV6-5; cdr3_length: 16; cdr3_aa: CASSYSGLAGGDTQYF; cdr3_nt: TGTGCCAGCAGTTACTCCGGACTAGCGGGGGGAGATACGCAGTATTTT
clone_size: .; j_call: TRBJ2-7; d_call: .; v_call: TRBV7-9; cdr3_length: 12; cdr3_aa: CASRTGAYEQYF; cdr3_nt: TGTGCCAGCAGGACCGGGGCCTACGAGCAGTACTTC
clone_size: few; j_call: TRBJ2-2; d_call: TRBD1; v_call: TRBV5-6; cdr3_length: 15; cdr3_aa: CASSLMTGYTGELFF; cdr3_nt: TGTGCCAGCAGCCTGATGACAGGGTATACCGGGGAGCTGTTTTTT
clone_size: .; j_call: TRBJ2-7; d_call: .; v_call: TRBV20-1; cdr3_length: 15; cdr3_aa: CSARSRVWAPYEQYF; cdr3_nt: TGCAGTGCGCGATCCAGGGTGTGGGCACCCTACGAGCAGTACTTC
clone_size: few; j_call: TRBJ2-4; d_call: .; v_call: TRBV5-1; cdr3_length: 14; cdr3_aa: CASAGVDALGIQYF; cdr3_nt: TGCGCCAGCGCCGGCGTTGATGCCCTCGGCATTCAGTACTTC
clone_size: few; j_call: TRBJ2-3; d_call: .; v_call: TRBV7-3; cdr3_length: 15; cdr3_aa: CASGLGTPFLDTQYF; cdr3_nt: TGTGCCAGCGGGTTAGGGACCCCCTTTTTAGATACGCAGTATTTT
clone_size: few; j_call: TRBJ1-6; d_call: TRBD1; v_call: TRBV11-2; cdr3_length: 14; cdr3_aa: CASTVTGISSPLHF; cdr3_nt: TGTGCCAGCACCGTGACAGGGATAAGTTCACCCCTCCACTTT
clone_size: .; j_call: TRBJ1-6; d_call: .; v_call: TRBV2; cdr3_length: 15; cdr3_aa: CASSATATYNSPLHF; cdr3_nt: TGTGCCAGCAGTGCCACAGCCACCTATAATTCACCCCTCCACTTT
clone_size: .; j_call: TRBJ1-1; d_call: .; v_call: TRBV5-1; cdr3_length: 13; cdr3_aa: CASSLRRDTEAFF; cdr3_nt: TGCGCCAGCAGCTTGAGGCGGGACACTGAAGCTTTCTTT
clone_size: .; j_call: TRBJ1-5; d_call: .; v_call: TRBV6-6; cdr3_length: 15; cdr3_aa: CASRPRGFDNQPQHF; cdr3_nt: TGTGCCAGCAGACCCAGGGGATTTGACAATCAGCCCCAGCATTTT
clone_size: .; j_call: TRBJ2-2; d_call: TRBD1; v_call: TRBV20-1; cdr3_length: 15; cdr3_aa: CSGISGQGATGELFF; cdr3_nt: TGCAGTGGAATCTCGGGACAGGGGGCCACCGGGGAGCTGTTTTTT
clone_size: few; j_call: TRBJ2-7; d_call: .; v_call: TRBV5-1; cdr3_length: 12; cdr3_aa: CATSPPADEQYF; cdr3_nt: TGCGCTACCTCCCCCCCCGCGGATGAGCAGTACTTC
clone_size: few; j_call: TRBJ1-1; d_call: TRBD1; v_call: TRBV25-1; cdr3_length: 16; cdr3_aa: CASSEPGQGGNTEAFF; cdr3_nt: TGTGCCAGCAGTGAACCGGGACAGGGGGGGAACACTGAAGCTTTCTTT
clone_size: few; j_call: TRBJ2-5; d_call: TRBD2; v_call: TRBV7-2; cdr3_length: 16; cdr3_aa: CASSLVPAGGQETQYF; cdr3_nt: TGTGCCAGCAGCTTAGTTCCAGCGGGGGGCCAAGAGACCCAGTACTTC
clone_size: few; j_call: TRBJ2-7; d_call: .; v_call: TRBV29-1; cdr3_length: 14; cdr3_aa: CSVEGGDSPHEQYF; cdr3_nt: TGCAGCGTTGAAGGGGGGGACTCTCCCCACGAGCAGTACTTC
clone_size: .; j_call: TRBJ2-5; d_call: .; v_call: TRBV20-1; cdr3_length: 14; cdr3_aa: CSARDVRFQETQYF; cdr3_nt: TGCAGTGCTAGAGATGTAAGATTCCAAGAGACCCAGTACTTC
clone_size: .; j_call: TRBJ2-1; d_call: .; v_call: TRBV10-2; cdr3_length: 14; cdr3_aa: CASSESGQPGEQFF; cdr3_nt: TGCGCCAGCAGTGAGTCAGGGCAGCCGGGCGAGCAGTTCTTC
clone_size: few; j_call: TRBJ1-1; d_call: .; v_call: TRBV6-5; cdr3_length: 12; cdr3_aa: CASSPGGAGAFF; cdr3_nt: TGTGCCAGCAGTCCTGGGGGTGCGGGAGCTTTCTTT
clone_size: few; j_call: TRBJ2-7; d_call: .; v_call: TRBV4-1; cdr3_length: 14; cdr3_aa: CASSPAEGDYEQYF; cdr3_nt: TGCGCCAGCAGCCCCGCTGAGGGCGACTACGAGCAGTACTTC
clone_size: few; j_call: TRBJ2-7; d_call: TRBD1; v_call: TRBV10-3; cdr3_length: 14; cdr3_aa: CATRDRGPEVEQYF; cdr3_nt: TGTGCCACCCGGGACAGGGGTCCGGAGGTCGAGCAGTACTTC
clone_size: few; j_call: TRBJ1-4; d_call: TRBD1; v_call: TRBV4-1; cdr3_length: 17; cdr3_aa: CASSQGTGSYRAEKLFF; cdr3_nt: TGCGCCAGCAGCCAAGGGACAGGCTCCTACAGGGCTGAAAAACTGTTTTTT
clone_size: few; j_call: TRBJ2-2; d_call: TRBD2; v_call: TRBV24-1; cdr3_length: 16; cdr3_aa: CATSALGGFDTGELFF; cdr3_nt: TGTGCCACCAGTGCCTTGGGGGGGTTCGACACCGGGGAGCTGTTTTTT
clone_size: few; j_call: TRBJ2-2; d_call: TRBD2; v_call: TRBV7-3; cdr3_length: 14; cdr3_aa: CASSNRGGTGELFF; cdr3_nt: TGTGCCAGCAGCAATCGGGGGGGCACCGGGGAGCTGTTTTTT